This passage covers 30 T cell receptor beta chains from one sample sequenced in a study of cytomegalovirus exposure and HLA in healthy donors. PCR amplification relied on 60 Vbeta primers (plus 13 Jbeta primers). Sequencing was performed with immunoSEQ multiplex PCR; in TCRdb, only in-frame clones are kept and a portion is missing. Counted here are 85,000 to 100,000 clones, around 80% occurring once; the ten biggest clones make up roughly 8%. Sequencing was performed on PBMCs. These receptor sequences come from a human donor in good health.

In its sample, this clone was seen once. The chain is built from TRBV5-8 and TRBJ1-5; D perhaps matches TRBD1 (5 bases). The CDR3 is 16 amino acids. The V and J ends lost 1 base and 8 bases respectively, with 19 bases between them. CDR1 and CDR2 from the germline V gene are SGHTS and YDEGEE. Here the CDR3 reads CASSLSAGWSFKPQHF. The CDR3 region has the DNA TGTGCCAGCAGCTTGTCGGCAGGGTGGTCTTTCAAGCCCCAGCATTTT.

The J gene is TRBJ1-3, the V gene TRBV19; 8 bases map to TRBD1. Germline V gene data show CDR1 as LNHDA and CDR2 as SQIVND (reference sequence). V gave up 4 bases and J gave up 6 bases; unmatched junction bases: 2. CDR3 size: 13 residues. The CDR3 DNA follows: TGTGCCAGTAGTAAGACAGGGGAAAACACCATATATTTT. The encoded protein is CASSKTGENTIYF.

This rearrangement joins TRBV30 to TRBJ1-1; 9 bases are a match to TRBD1. The CDR3 runs to 13 residues. Germline V gene lookup returns CDR1 GTSNPN and CDR2 SVGIG (reference sequence). The junction had 6 bases not matched to a gene; V was cut back by 2 bases and J by 8 bases. CDR3 in amino acids: CAWSPNRGPEAFF. CDR3 DNA sequence: TGTGCCTGGAGTCCAAACAGGGGGCCCGAAGCTTTCTTT.

The gene calls are TRBV29-1 and TRBJ1-6; D is uncertain. Germline V gene sequence: CDR1 SQVTM, CDR2 ANQGSEA. The CDR3 spans 13 residues. Trimming took 5 bases from V and 2 from J, leaving 7 bases between them. CDR3 protein: CSVREPYNSPLHF. The CDR3 DNA reads TGCAGCGTTAGGGAGCCCTATAATTCACCCCTCCACTTT.

This clone was seen a few times. The genes are TRBV5-6 and TRBJ2-1; maybe TRBD2 (6 bases). V dropped 3 bases and J dropped 5 bases, with 15 bases sitting between them. The CDR3 length is 15 residues. Germline CDR1 and CDR2: SGHDT and YYEEEE. CDR3 in amino acids: CASSSPGLTDNEQFF. The CDR3 coding sequence is TGTGCCAGCAGCTCCCCGGGACTTACGGACAATGAGCAGTTCTTC.

This clone was observed a handful of times. This chain uses TRBV5-6 with TRBJ1-1, with TRBD1 as a possible D gene (6 bases). Germline V gives CDR1 SGHDT, CDR2 YYEEEE. The CDR3 extends over 18 amino acids. The V and J ends lost 1 base and 3 bases respectively, with 22 bases between them. CDR3 sequence (DNA): TGTGCCAGCAGCTTGCTGCAGGGGTCCCACCGACTTGACACTGAAGCTTTCTTT. It codes for CASSLLQGSHRLDTEAFF.

This chain links TRBV15 with TRBJ1-3, with unresolved D. The V and J ends lost 0 bases and 0 bases respectively, with 12 bases between them. The CDR3 covers 17 residues. From germline, CDR1 is LNHNV and CDR2 YYDKDF (reference sequence). The CDR3 reads CATSRERVRSSGNTIYF. CDR3 DNA sequence: TGTGCCACCAGCAGAGAGAGGGTGAGGAGCTCTGGAAACACCATATATTTT. Full variable domain (remainder filled in from reference TRBV15 and TRBJ1-3): DAMVIQNPRYQVTQFGKPVTLSCSQTLNHNVMYWYQQKSSQAPKLLFHYYDKDFNNEADTPDNFQSRRPNTSFCFLDIRSPGLGDTAMYLCATSRERVRSSGNTIYFGEGSWLTVV.

The J gene is TRBJ1-4, the V gene TRBV6-6; D ambiguous. V lost 0 bases to trimming and J lost 8 bases, with 7 bases between them. Germline V gives CDR1 MNHNY, CDR2 SVGAGI (reference sequence). The CDR3 runs to 13 residues. The CDR3 DNA is TGTGCCAGCAGTTACTCCGGGAACGAAAAACTGTTTTTT. It encodes CASSYSGNEKLFF.

The V call is TRBV12-5, the J call TRBJ2-3; the match to TRBD2 covers 10 bases. V shed 2 bases and J 5 bases; nucleotides not matched to a gene: 4. There are 15 residues in the CDR3. In germline, CDR1 is LGHNT, CDR2 FRNRAP. The CDR3 coding sequence is TGTGCTAGTGGTTTGCCAGCGGGGGGGCAAGATACGCAGTATTTT. Translating gives CASGLPAGGQDTQYF.

This chain uses TRBV11-2 with TRBJ2-5, with TRBD2 identical over 10 bases. Per germline, CDR1 SGHAT and CDR2 FQNNGV. This CDR3 is built from 16 residues. With V trimmed by 5 bases and J by 5 bases, 11 bases remained unmatched. CDR3 region: CASSAISGGKGETQYF. Here the CDR3 DNA reads TGTGCCAGCAGCGCCATTAGCGGGGGGAAGGGGGAGACCCAGTACTTC.

V gene TRBV9 combines with J gene TRBJ2-7; TRBD2 matches at 7 bases. Germline CDR1 SGDLS, CDR2 YYNGEE. CDR3 length: 15 amino acids. Germline trimming cut 0 bases from V and 2 bases from J; bases unmatched to any gene: 5. The CDR3 sequence is CASSVGGGSPYEQYF. The CDR3 DNA sequence: TGTGCCAGCAGCGTAGGTGGCGGGAGCCCCTACGAGCAGTACTTC.

The chain has TRBV5-6 and TRBJ1-2; no definite D call. The length of the CDR3 is 15 residues. V was cut by 0 bases and J by 1 base, with 10 bases left in between. The germline CDR1 and CDR2 sequences are SGHDT and YYEEEE. CDR3 in amino acids: CASSLGGHFNYGYTF. The CDR3 DNA is TGTGCCAGCAGCTTGGGAGGGCACTTTAACTATGGCTACACCTTC.

This chain joins TRBV12-5 and TRBJ1-2; 7 bases agree with TRBD1. CDR3 length: 15 amino acids. Germline values: CDR1 LGHNT, CDR2 FRNRAP. After removal of 7 bases from V and 3 bases from J, the junction contained 11 bases not matched to a gene. Written as DNA, the CDR3 is TGTGCTAGTGCCCTACAGGGGCAGAGAGACTATGGCTACACCTTC. It translates to CASALQGQRDYGYTF.

The J gene is TRBJ2-7, the V gene TRBV18, with 9 bases matching TRBD2. CDR1 is KGHSH and CDR2 is LQKENI in the germline V gene. V was clipped by 4 bases and J by 0 bases; unmatched bases: 7. This CDR3 is 16 amino acids long. CDR3 loop: CASSRTSGSSSYEQYF. In DNA, the CDR3 is TGTGCCAGCTCACGAACTAGCGGGTCAAGCTCCTACGAGCAGTACTTC. Together with reference TRBV18 and TRBJ2-7, the CDR3 gives the full variable domain: NAGVMQNPRHLVRRRGQEARLRCSPMKGHSHVYWYRQLPEEGLKFMVYLQKENIIDESGMPKERFSAEFPKEGPSILRIQQVVRGDSAAYFCASSRTSGSSSYEQYFGPGTRLTVT.

This clone was seen a few times. This rearrangement joins TRBV6-1 to TRBJ2-7; tentative D call: TRBD1 (5 bases). Germline V gene lookup returns CDR1 MNHNS and CDR2 SASEGT. V was cut by 1 base and J by 0 bases, with 7 bases left in between. This CDR3 is built from 14 residues. CDR3 residues: CASSEGDSSYEQYF. The CDR3 region has the DNA TGTGCCAGCAGTGAAGGTGACAGCTCCTACGAGCAGTACTTC.

The V and J genes are TRBV5-1 and TRBJ2-3, with TRBD2 matching 10 bases. The CDR3 consists of 16 residues. Germline V lookup: CDR1 SGHRS, CDR2 YFSETQ. V lost 4 bases and J lost 4; bases outside the gene matches: 9. The CDR3 DNA reads TGCGCCAGCAGCAACGGACTAGCGGTGGGGGCAGATACGCAGTATTTT. Its protein product is CASSNGLAVGADTQYF.

The V gene is TRBV6-1, the J gene TRBJ2-7; 11 bases align to TRBD2. Germline CDR1 and CDR2: MNHNS and SASEGT. The CDR3 length is 15 residues. With V trimmed by 6 bases and J by 5 bases, 9 bases remained unmatched. CDR3 in DNA: TGTGCCAGCAGGTCACTAGCGGGAGAAGGCAACGAGCAGTACTTC. Its protein is CASRSLAGEGNEQYF.

V usage is TRBV5-8 and J usage is TRBJ1-1; no firm D call. V lost 1 base to trimming and J lost 0 bases, with 7 bases between them. The CDR3 totals 14 residues. Germline CDR1 and CDR2: SGHTS and YDEGEE. The CDR3: CASSLYRVNTEAFF. CDR3 nucleotide sequence: TGTGCCAGCAGCTTGTACAGAGTGAACACTGAAGCTTTCTTT.

The rearrangement joins TRBV5-4 to TRBJ2-3, with 9 bases lining up with TRBD2. Trimming removed 0 bases from V and 2 bases from J; junction bases left unmatched: 1. The CDR3 sequence is 15 residues long. Germline lookup yields CDR1 SGHNT and CDR2 YYREEE (reference sequence). CDR3 sequence (DNA): TGTGCCAGCAGCTTGGGACTAGCGGACACAGATACGCAGTATTTT. The encoded protein is CASSLGLADTDTQYF.

V and J are TRBV5-1 and TRBJ2-2, with D possibly being TRBD1 (5 bases). Trimming took off 0 bases at V and 0 bases at J, with 9 bases between the two ends. Germline V gives CDR1 SGHRS, CDR2 YFSETQ. This CDR3 region has 16 residues. CDR3 nucleotides: TGCGCCAGCAGCTTGGGGCAGGGAACGAACACCGGGGAGCTGTTTTTT. Translation gives CASSLGQGTNTGELFF.

In the case of this clone: The CDR3 carries no conserved terminal phenylalanine or tryptophan, so it likely arises from a read error. No DNA is shown, since the ends of the CDR3 on it are uncertain; the CDR3 is the one TCRdb lists. The chain uses TRBV20-1 and TRBJ1-4. Germline V gene lookup returns CDR1 DFQATT and CDR2 SNEGSKA (reference sequence). Inclusive of both ends, the CDR3 amounts to 8 amino acids. The CDR3 reads CSARGYWR.

V usage is TRBV30 and J usage is TRBJ2-7, with D perhaps matching TRBD1 (5 bases). In germline, CDR1 is GTSNPN, CDR2 SVGIG (reference sequence). The CDR3 extends over 13 amino acids. The V end was cut by 2 bases, the J end by 1 base, with 9 bases between. The CDR3 bases are TGTGCCTGGAGTAGGGGCACGTCCTACGAGCAGTACTTC. Its protein product is CAWSRGTSYEQYF. The full variable domain, in which reference TRBV30 and TRBJ2-7 provide the parts outside the CDR3, is SQTIHQWPATLVQPVGSPLSLECTVEGTSNPNLYWYRQAAGRGLQLLFYSVGIGQISSEVPQNLSASRPQDRQFILSSKKLLLSDSGFYLCAWSRGTSYEQYFGPGTRLTVT.

This chain links TRBV5-4 with TRBJ2-2, with 11 bases that match TRBD2. CDR1 is SGHNT, CDR2 YYREEE, per germline (reference sequence). The J segment lost 2 bases and the V segment lost 2 bases, leaving 2 bases of the junction unmatched. This CDR3 comprises 16 residues. The CDR3 region has the DNA TGTGCCAGCAGCTTAGGACTAGCGGGTAACACCGGGGAGCTGTTTTTT. It translates to CASSLGLAGNTGELFF.

This clone was observed a single time. The V and J genes are TRBV4-2 and TRBJ1-5, with 7 bases fitting TRBD1. Losses at the gene ends were 0 bases for V and 6 bases for J; bases not matched to a gene: 20. There are 20 residues in the CDR3. CDR1 is LGHNA, CDR2 YNFKEQ, per germline. CDR3 in amino acids: CASSQDYGRQGEDAAQPQHF. DNA for the CDR3: TGTGCCAGCAGCCAAGATTATGGGCGACAGGGCGAGGATGCGGCTCAGCCCCAGCATTTT.

The rearrangement joins TRBV7-9 to TRBJ2-4; D possibly corresponds to TRBD1 (6 bases). The V gene lost 5 bases and the J gene lost 6 bases, with 20 bases spanning the gap. Germline V CDR1 and CDR2: SEHNR, FQNEAQ (reference sequence). The CDR3 covers 16 residues. This chain's CDR3 is CASSPRGQPPLNIQYF. The CDR3 region has the DNA TGTGCCAGCAGCCCTCGAGGACAGCCGCCTCTAAACATTCAGTACTTC.

This clone turned up a few times. The V gene is TRBV25-1, the J gene TRBJ2-2; 8 bases agree with TRBD1. The J segment lost 3 bases and the V segment lost 5 bases, leaving 5 bases of the junction unmatched. There are 15 residues in the CDR3. CDR1 and CDR2 (germline): MGHDK, SYGVNS. The CDR3 DNA is TGTGCCAGCAGTAAAGGACAGGGATACACCGGGGAGCTGTTTTTT. It is translated as CASSKGQGYTGELFF.

CDR3 loop: CAISDPTLNTEAFF. For the CDR3, the DNA is TGTGCCATCAGTGACCCGACATTGAACACTGAAGCTTTCTTT. This sequence joins TRBV10-3 and TRBJ1-1; D is unclear. The germline V and J ends were trimmed by 3 bases and 0 bases, with 8 bases remaining between them. Germline lookup yields CDR1 ENHRY and CDR2 SYGVKD. The CDR3 covers 14 residues.

On this clone: One end of the junction varies from germline; a read error may be responsible. J is TRBJ2-1 and V is TRBV5-4, with no clear D. The CDR3 totals 13 residues. From germline, CDR1 is SGHNT and CDR2 YYREEE (reference sequence). The CDR3 coding sequence is TGTGCCAGCAACTTGGAGCTATACAATGAGCAGTTCTTC. Protein: CASNLELYNEQFF.

The gene calls are TRBV19 and TRBJ1-2; no reliable D call. The CDR3 sequence is 15 residues long. Germline V gene lookup returns CDR1 LNHDA and CDR2 SQIVND (reference sequence). The germline V and J ends were trimmed by 5 bases and 1 base, with 14 bases remaining between them. The CDR3 DNA follows: TGTGCCAGTAGTTTACAACACACAAGTAACTATGGCTACACCTTC. Its protein is CASSLQHTSNYGYTF.

This chain uses TRBV27 with TRBJ2-2; D gene uncertain. The CDR3 totals 12 residues. Germline CDR1 MNHEY, CDR2 SMNVEV (reference sequence). The V gene lost 6 bases and the J gene lost 2 bases, with 4 bases spanning the gap. CDR3 sequence: CASRLNTGELFF. The CDR3 DNA is TGTGCCAGCAGACTAAACACCGGGGAGCTGTTTTTT.